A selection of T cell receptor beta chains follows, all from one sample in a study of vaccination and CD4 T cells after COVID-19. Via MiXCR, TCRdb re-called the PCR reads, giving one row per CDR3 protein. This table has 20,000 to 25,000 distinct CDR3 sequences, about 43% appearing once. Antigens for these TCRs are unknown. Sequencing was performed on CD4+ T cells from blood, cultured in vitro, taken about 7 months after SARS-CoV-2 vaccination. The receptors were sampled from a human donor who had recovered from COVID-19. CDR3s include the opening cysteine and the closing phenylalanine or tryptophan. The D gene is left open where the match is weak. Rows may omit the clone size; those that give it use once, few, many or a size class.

CDR3 protein: CASSSPLAGGYNEQFF
CDR3 DNA: TGTGCCAGCAGCTCGCCCCTAGCGGGGGGGTACAATGAGCAGTTCTTC
D gene: TRBD2
clone size: -
J gene: TRBJ2-1
CDR3 length: 16
V gene: TRBV5-4

CDR3 protein: CSVLGPTFEQYF
CDR3 DNA: TGCAGTGTCCTAGGTCCTACCTTCGAGCAGTACTTC
D gene: -
clone size: -
J gene: TRBJ2-7
CDR3 length: 12
V gene: TRBV20-1

CDR3 protein: CASSTGREAEGYTF
CDR3 DNA: TGTGCCAGTAGTACCGGGAGGGAGGCGGAGGGCTACACCTTC
D gene: -
clone size: few
J gene: TRBJ1-2
CDR3 length: 14
V gene: TRBV19

CDR3 protein: CSARDRERSGNTIYF
CDR3 DNA: TGCAGTGCTAGAGATCGGGAGCGATCTGGAAACACCATATATTTT
D gene: -
clone size: -
J gene: TRBJ1-3
CDR3 length: 15
V gene: TRBV20-1

CDR3 protein: CSASMGETQYF
CDR3 DNA: TGCAGTGCTAGCATGGGCGAGACCCAGTACTTC
D gene: -
clone size: -
J gene: TRBJ2-5
CDR3 length: 11
V gene: TRBV20-1

CDR3 protein: CASSLWGEQPQHF
CDR3 DNA: TGTGCCAGCAGCTTGTGGGGTGAACAGCCCCAGCATTTT
D gene: -
clone size: -
J gene: TRBJ1-5
CDR3 length: 13
V gene: TRBV5-4

CDR3 protein: CASSYSGGVMETQYF
CDR3 DNA: TGTGCCAGCAGCTATAGCGGGGGGGTGATGGAGACCCAGTACTTC
D gene: TRBD2
clone size: -
J gene: TRBJ2-5
CDR3 length: 15
V gene: TRBV7-3

CDR3 protein: CASSREPVDTEAFF
CDR3 DNA: TGTGCCAGCAGCCGCGAACCTGTGGACACTGAAGCTTTCTTT
D gene: -
clone size: -
J gene: TRBJ1-1
CDR3 length: 14
V gene: TRBV5-4

CDR3 protein: CASSLSTLEGYEQYF
CDR3 DNA: TGTGCCAGCAGCTTAAGCACCCTCGAGGGCTACGAGCAGTACTTC
D gene: -
clone size: -
J gene: TRBJ2-7
CDR3 length: 15
V gene: TRBV7-2

CDR3 protein: CASSLNRGGRLSEAFF
CDR3 DNA: TGTGCCAGCAGCTTAAATAGAGGGGGCCGTTTGTCTGAAGCTTTCTTT
D gene: TRBD1
clone size: -
J gene: TRBJ1-1
CDR3 length: 16
V gene: TRBV7-9

CDR3 protein: CASRRGQGANAPQETQYF
CDR3 DNA: TGTGCCAGCAGGAGGGGACAGGGGGCGAACGCGCCTCAAGAGACCCAGTACTTC
D gene: TRBD1
clone size: -
J gene: TRBJ2-5
CDR3 length: 18
V gene: TRBV2

CDR3 protein: CASSPATGWSHNSPLHF
CDR3 DNA: TGTGCCAGCAGCCCCGCGACAGGGTGGTCCCATAATTCACCCCTCCACTTT
D gene: TRBD1
clone size: -
J gene: TRBJ1-6
CDR3 length: 17
V gene: TRBV6-1

CDR3 protein: CASSPHAQGGEQFF
CDR3 DNA: TGTGCCAGCAGCCCTCACGCACAGGGTGGTGAGCAGTTCTTC
D gene: -
clone size: -
J gene: TRBJ2-1
CDR3 length: 14
V gene: TRBV7-3

CDR3 protein: CASSLAYISYEQYF
CDR3 DNA: TGTGCCAGCAGCTTAGCGTACATCTCCTACGAGCAGTACTTC
D gene: -
clone size: -
J gene: TRBJ2-7
CDR3 length: 14
V gene: TRBV7-9

CDR3 protein: CATSRDRRTGELFF
CDR3 DNA: TGTGCCACCAGCAGAGATCGACGTACCGGGGAGCTGTTTTTT
D gene: -
clone size: -
J gene: TRBJ2-2
CDR3 length: 14
V gene: TRBV15

CDR3 protein: CASTENTEAFF
CDR3 DNA: TGTGCCAGCACCGAAAACACTGAAGCTTTCTTT
D gene: -
clone size: -
J gene: TRBJ1-1
CDR3 length: 11
V gene: TRBV6-2/TRBV6-3

CDR3 protein: CSPGASGNSGEQFF
CDR3 DNA: TGCAGCCCCGGAGCTAGCGGGAATAGCGGTGAGCAGTTCTTC
D gene: TRBD2
clone size: -
J gene: TRBJ2-1
CDR3 length: 14
V gene: TRBV20-1

CDR3 protein: CSATSYNEQFF
CDR3 DNA: TGCAGTGCCACCTCCTACAATGAGCAGTTCTTC
D gene: -
clone size: few
J gene: TRBJ2-1
CDR3 length: 11
V gene: TRBV20-1

CDR3 protein: CASSSRQGNGGYTF
CDR3 DNA: TGTGCCAGCAGCTCGCGTCAGGGGAATGGCGGCTACACCTTC
D gene: -
clone size: -
J gene: TRBJ1-2
CDR3 length: 14
V gene: TRBV5-4

CDR3 protein: CASTWTGADGYTF
CDR3 DNA: TGTGCCAGTACCTGGACAGGGGCGGATGGCTACACCTTC
D gene: TRBD1
clone size: -
J gene: TRBJ1-2
CDR3 length: 13
V gene: TRBV19

CDR3 protein: CATSTRRTFKGQPQHF
CDR3 DNA: TGTGCCACCAGCACCCGTCGGACTTTCAAGGGTCAGCCCCAGCATTTT
D gene: -
clone size: few
J gene: TRBJ1-5
CDR3 length: 16
V gene: TRBV15

CDR3 protein: CASSSGGEETEAFF
CDR3 DNA: TGTGCCAGCAGTTCAGGGGGCGAGGAAACTGAAGCTTTCTTT
D gene: TRBD1
clone size: -
J gene: TRBJ1-1
CDR3 length: 14
V gene: TRBV28

CDR3 protein: CATSTRTSGVTGELFF
CDR3 DNA: TGTGCCACCAGCACAAGGACTAGCGGGGTGACCGGGGAGCTGTTTTTT
D gene: TRBD2
clone size: few
J gene: TRBJ2-2
CDR3 length: 16
V gene: TRBV15

CDR3 protein: CSVMTGRVYGYTF
CDR3 DNA: TGCAGCGTCATGACAGGGAGGGTCTATGGCTACACCTTC
D gene: TRBD1
clone size: -
J gene: TRBJ1-2
CDR3 length: 13
V gene: TRBV29-1

CDR3 protein: CSASGQATGELFF
CDR3 DNA: TGCAGTGCTAGTGGACAAGCCACCGGGGAGCTGTTTTTT
D gene: -
clone size: -
J gene: TRBJ2-2
CDR3 length: 13
V gene: TRBV20-1

CDR3 protein: CSARDGRLINGYTF
CDR3 DNA: TGCAGTGCTAGGGATGGCAGGTTAATCAATGGCTACACCTTC
D gene: -
clone size: -
J gene: TRBJ1-2
CDR3 length: 14
V gene: TRBV20-1

CDR3 protein: CASSFQGIGETQYF
CDR3 DNA: TGTGCCAGCAGCTTCCAGGGGATCGGGGAGACCCAGTACTTC
D gene: -
clone size: -
J gene: TRBJ2-5
CDR3 length: 14
V gene: TRBV7-9

CDR3 protein: CASSYTYRDSGGYTF
CDR3 DNA: TGTGCCAGCAGTTACACATACAGGGACTCTGGCGGCTACACCTTC
D gene: -
clone size: -
J gene: TRBJ1-2
CDR3 length: 15
V gene: TRBV6-5

CDR3 protein: CSAAGTVTYGYTF
CDR3 DNA: TGCAGTGCAGCCGGGACAGTGACATATGGCTACACCTTC
D gene: TRBD1
clone size: few
J gene: TRBJ1-2
CDR3 length: 13
V gene: TRBV20-1

CDR3 protein: CASSSGGSYGELFF
CDR3 DNA: TGTGCTAGCAGCTCTGGAGGGTCCTACGGGGAGCTGTTTTTT
D gene: -
clone size: -
J gene: TRBJ2-2
CDR3 length: 14
V gene: TRBV7-7

CDR3 protein: CATSRSQAGKETQYF
CDR3 DNA: TGTGCCACCAGCAGATCCCAAGCGGGGAAAGAGACCCAGTACTTC
D gene: TRBD2
clone size: few
J gene: TRBJ2-5
CDR3 length: 15
V gene: TRBV15

CDR3 protein: CASSETVSAEAFF
CDR3 DNA: TGTGCCAGCAGCGAAACAGTGTCGGCTGAAGCTTTCTTT
D gene: -
clone size: -
J gene: TRBJ1-1
CDR3 length: 13
V gene: TRBV7-9

CDR3 protein: CASSQGFQETQYF
CDR3 DNA: TGTGCCAGCAGCCAGGGATTTCAAGAGACCCAGTACTTC
D gene: -
clone size: -
J gene: TRBJ2-5
CDR3 length: 13
V gene: TRBV11-2

CDR3 protein: CASSLLAEETQYF
CDR3 DNA: TGTGCCAGCAGCTTGCTAGCGGAGGAGACCCAGTACTTC
D gene: TRBD2
clone size: -
J gene: TRBJ2-5
CDR3 length: 13
V gene: TRBV5-6

CDR3 protein: CASSGTIGIYEQYF
CDR3 DNA: TGTGCCAGCAGTGGGACAATAGGGATCTACGAGCAGTACTTC
D gene: -
clone size: -
J gene: TRBJ2-7
CDR3 length: 14
V gene: TRBV2

CDR3 protein: CASSVGVDSPLHF
CDR3 DNA: TGTGCCAGCAGCGTGGGGGTGGATTCACCCCTCCACTTT
D gene: -
clone size: -
J gene: TRBJ1-6
CDR3 length: 13
V gene: TRBV2

CDR3 protein: CASSPRWWTGRTEAFF
CDR3 DNA: TGTGCCAGCAGCCCGCGATGGTGGACAGGGCGAACTGAAGCTTTCTTT
D gene: TRBD1
clone size: few
J gene: TRBJ1-1
CDR3 length: 16
V gene: TRBV7-9

CDR3 protein: CASSYRQPGQGNYEQYF
CDR3 DNA: TGTGCCAGCAGTTATCGCCAACCGGGACAGGGAAACTACGAGCAGTACTTC
D gene: TRBD1
clone size: -
J gene: TRBJ2-7
CDR3 length: 17
V gene: TRBV6-5

CDR3 protein: CSALQGSRETQYF
CDR3 DNA: TGCAGTGCCTTACAGGGTAGCCGAGAGACCCAGTACTTC
D gene: -
clone size: few
J gene: TRBJ2-5
CDR3 length: 13
V gene: TRBV20-1

CDR3 protein: CASSSTGRTEAFF
CDR3 DNA: TGTGCCAGCAGCTCTACCGGGAGAACTGAAGCTTTCTTT
D gene: -
clone size: -
J gene: TRBJ1-1
CDR3 length: 13
V gene: TRBV7-3

CDR3 protein: CATRSGPPTDTQYF
CDR3 DNA: TGTGCCACCAGGTCCGGGCCGCCCACGGATACGCAGTATTTT
D gene: -
clone size: -
J gene: TRBJ2-3
CDR3 length: 14
V gene: TRBV15

CDR3 protein: CASTSIQETQYF
CDR3 DNA: TGTGCCAGCACCTCCATCCAAGAGACCCAGTACTTC
D gene: -
clone size: -
J gene: TRBJ2-5
CDR3 length: 12
V gene: TRBV7-2

CDR3 protein: CASSYREPRNEQFF
CDR3 DNA: TGTGCCAGCAGCTATAGAGAACCCCGCAATGAGCAGTTCTTC
D gene: -
clone size: -
J gene: TRBJ2-1
CDR3 length: 14
V gene: TRBV7-2

CDR3 protein: CATSDPGLAISKQYF
CDR3 DNA: TGTGCCACCAGTGATCCGGGACTAGCGATTTCCAAGCAGTATTTT
D gene: TRBD2
clone size: -
J gene: TRBJ2-3
CDR3 length: 15
V gene: TRBV24-1